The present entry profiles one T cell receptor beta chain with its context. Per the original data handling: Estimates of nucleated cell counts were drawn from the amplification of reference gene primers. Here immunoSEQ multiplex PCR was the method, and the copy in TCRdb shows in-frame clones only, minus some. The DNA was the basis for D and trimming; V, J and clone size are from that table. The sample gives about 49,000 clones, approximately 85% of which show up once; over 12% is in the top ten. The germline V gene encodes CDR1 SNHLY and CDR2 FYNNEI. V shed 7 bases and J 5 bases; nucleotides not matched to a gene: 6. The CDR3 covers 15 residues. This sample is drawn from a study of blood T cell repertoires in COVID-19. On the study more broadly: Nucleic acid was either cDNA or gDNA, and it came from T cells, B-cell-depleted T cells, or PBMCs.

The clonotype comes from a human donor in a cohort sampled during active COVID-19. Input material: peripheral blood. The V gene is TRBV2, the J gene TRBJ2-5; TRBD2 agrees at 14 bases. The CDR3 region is CASTGTSGRGETQYF. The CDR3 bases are TGTGCCAGCACTGGGACTAGCGGGAGAGGGGAGACCCAGTACTTC.